A single sample gave rise to the 25 T cell receptor beta chains below, sequenced in a study of identical twins (dated by TCRdb to about 2016). Receptor amplification or capture employed 5' RACE. The sample was run on an Illumina HiSeq 2000. The public reads were run again by TCRdb, first through fastp at Q25 and then through MiXCR, and only productive beta chains were kept. When rows share a CDR3 protein, they turn into one entry using the most common DNA and genes. The sample has 450,000 or so distinct CDR3 sequences on record, about 14% of them singletons. About 0.52% of the sample comes from the top ten. This sample was also put to use in a study of yellow fever vaccine responses in identical twins.

Sequencing input: CD4+ T cells sorted from blood. Receptors were obtained from a young woman in good health.

This clonotype was observed a handful of times. V is TRBV15 and J is TRBJ2-7; D is unclear. The CDR3 is made up of 13 amino acids. V gave up 4 bases and J gave up 1 base, with 8 bases separating them. Germline V gene data show CDR1 as LNHNV and CDR2 as YYDKDF (reference sequence). Here the CDR3 reads CATSILKSYEQYF. CDR3 nucleotides: TGTGCCACCAGCATTTTGAAATCCTACGAGCAGTACTTC.

The CDR3 region has the DNA TGTGCCAGCAGCCTAGAACCCACCAAAAACATTCAGTACTTC. This sequence encodes CASSLEPTKNIQYF. This sequence joins TRBV11-1 and TRBJ2-4; D unclear. Germline V lookup: CDR1 SGHAT, CDR2 FQDESV (reference sequence). The V gene lost 5 bases and the J gene lost 2 bases, with 10 bases spanning the gap. This CDR3 is built from 14 residues.

This clonotype was detected only a few times. Here the CDR3 reads CASSVGGAGITDTQYF. As DNA, the CDR3 is TGTGCCAGCAGCGTCGGGGGGGCTGGGATCACAGATACGCAGTATTTT. This rearrangement joins TRBV25-1 to TRBJ2-3, with 8 bases lining up with TRBD2. V shed 6 bases, J shed 2 bases, and the junction held 10 bases outside the gene matches. The CDR3 runs to 16 residues. CDR1 is MGHDK and CDR2 is SYGVNS in the germline V gene.

This clonotype was detected ten times or more. The V and J genes are TRBV7-9 and TRBJ2-3; D is perhaps TRBD1 or TRBD2 (5 bases each). The CDR3 length is 13 residues. From germline, CDR1 is SEHNR and CDR2 FQNEAQ (reference sequence). The V end lost 6 bases, the J end lost 0 bases, and 7 bases lay between the germline ends. The CDR3: CASRRDSTDTQYF. For the CDR3, the DNA is TGTGCCAGCAGAAGGGACAGCACAGATACGCAGTATTTT.

This chain links TRBV28 with TRBJ2-1; TRBD1 or TRBD2 may be the D gene (5 bases each). Trimming cost V 3 bases and J 1 base, with 13 bases left between them. This CDR3 region has 16 residues. Germline-derived CDR1 and CDR2 are MDHEN and SYDVKM. The CDR3 here is CASSFVGTGSYNEQFF. DNA for the CDR3: TGTGCCAGCAGTTTCGTAGGGACGGGTTCCTACAATGAGCAGTTCTTC.

This chain links TRBV12-3 or TRBV12-4 with TRBJ1-2; 7 nucleotides line up with TRBD1. V dropped 7 bases and J dropped 7; count of bases not matched to a gene: 12. The CDR3 spans 14 residues. The CDR3 bases are TGTGCCAGCACCCTTAAAGGGACAGTAGGTGGCTACACCTTC. Its protein is CASTLKGTVGGYTF.

The sample holds many counts of this clonotype. The CDR3 here is CASSQEGTSGIQGELFF. The CDR3 bases are TGCGCCAGCAGCCAAGAGGGGACTAGCGGGATACAGGGGGAGCTGTTTTTT. The J gene is TRBJ2-2, the V gene TRBV4-1, with 13 bases lining up with TRBD2. Trimming at V came to 0 bases and at J to 8 bases, leaving 6 bases not matched to a gene. In germline, CDR1 is MGHRA, CDR2 YSYEKL. The CDR3 runs 17 residues.

The V and J genes are TRBV28 and TRBJ2-1; TRBD2 matches at 14 bases. The germline V gene has CDR1 MDHEN and CDR2 SYDVKM. The junction had 6 bases not matched to a gene; V was cut back by 6 bases and J by 8 bases. The CDR3 covers 15 residues. The chain's CDR3 is CASSPRTSGRYEQFF. CDR3 coding DNA: TGTGCCAGCAGCCCGAGGACTAGCGGGAGGTATGAGCAGTTCTTC.

This clonotype was picked up a small number of times. For the CDR3, the DNA is TGCAGTGCTAGAGCGGAAGACCGGAACACCGGGGAGCTGTTTTTT. Its protein is CSARAEDRNTGELFF. The chain uses TRBV20-1 and TRBJ2-2; D remains unclear. The V end lost 1 base, the J end lost 1 base, and 10 bases lay between the germline ends. This CDR3 is 15 amino acids long. The germline V gene encodes CDR1 DFQATT and CDR2 SNEGSKA (reference sequence).

This clonotype showed up just a few times. The chain joins TRBV10-3 to TRBJ2-1; D remains unclear. Germline CDR1 and CDR2: ENHRY and SYGVKD. Deletions cut 2 bases from V and 10 bases from J, with 12 bases between. The CDR3 is 13 amino acids. The CDR3 loop is CAISEVRSREQFF. The CDR3 bases are TGTGCCATCAGTGAGGTTAGGTCGAGGGAGCAGTTCTTC.

The rearrangement links TRBV7-9 to TRBJ2-7, with D unresolved. The germline V gene encodes CDR1 SEHNR and CDR2 FQNEAQ (reference sequence). The CDR3 length is 15 residues. V was trimmed by 4 bases and J by 7 bases, leaving 20 bases between them. The CDR3 DNA is TGTGCCAGCAGCTCCACCCCTCTCCTCGCTGGGGAGCAGTACTTC. This translates into CASSSTPLLAGEQYF.

This clonotype was seen a handful of times. The chain links TRBV10-3 to TRBJ2-7, with TRBD1 identical over 7 bases. Germline V lookup: CDR1 ENHRY, CDR2 SYGVKD. With V trimmed by 5 bases and J by 1 base, 2 bases remained unmatched. The CDR3 runs 13 residues. The CDR3 DNA reads as TGTGCCATCAGTACGGGACAGTCCTACGAGCAGTACTTC. It is translated as CAISTGQSYEQYF.

The chain joins TRBV15 to TRBJ2-1; weak D call: TRBD2 (5 bases). Germline V gene data show CDR1 as LNHNV and CDR2 as YYDKDF (reference sequence). There are 15 residues in the CDR3. The V end lost 3 bases, the J end lost 4 bases, and 13 bases lay between the germline ends. CDR3 bases: TGTGCCACCAGCAGGGTGTACGGCGGGTACAATGAGCAGTTCTTC. Its protein product is CATSRVYGGYNEQFF.

The CDR3 loop is CASSVGPAGVRNEQFF. The CDR3 DNA follows: TGTGCCAGCAGCGTAGGCCCAGCAGGAGTCAGGAATGAGCAGTTCTTC. The chain joins TRBV9 to TRBJ2-1; D gene unclear. V lost 0 bases and J lost 7, with 17 bases in between. The CDR3 covers 16 residues. Germline loops: CDR1 SGDLS, CDR2 YYNGEE.

The V call is TRBV28, the J call TRBJ1-6; a possible D gene is TRBD1 (6 bases). The CDR3 is 15 amino acids. Per germline, CDR1 MDHEN and CDR2 SYDVKM. Trimming stripped 5 bases from V and 9 bases from J, with 17 bases between. The CDR3 is CASSPGRGESSPLHF. The DNA of the CDR3 is TGTGCCAGCAGTCCCGGCAGGGGTGAAAGTTCACCCCTCCACTTT. The full variable domain, rest sourced from reference TRBV28 and TRBJ1-6, is DVKVTQSSRYLVKRTGEKVFLECVQDMDHENMFWYRQDPGLGLRLIYFSYDVKMKEKGDIPEGYSVSREKKERFSLILESASTNQTSMYLCASSPGRGESSPLHFGNGTRLTVT.

This clonotype was detected only a few times. The chain is built from TRBV20-1 and TRBJ2-7; TRBD2 aligns across 14 bases. The V gene's germline CDR1 is DFQATT and CDR2 SNEGSKA (reference sequence). V shed 3 bases and J 6 bases; nucleotides not matched to a gene: 16. The CDR3 spans 18 residues. The CDR3 loop is CSASVTRTSGRIAGEQYF. The CDR3 region has the DNA TGCAGTGCTAGCGTTACACGGACTAGCGGGAGGATTGCTGGCGAGCAGTACTTC.

This clonotype was picked up a small number of times. The V and J genes are TRBV6-2 or TRBV6-3 and TRBJ2-1; D might be TRBD2 (6 bases). The CDR3 length is 14 residues. V shed 8 bases and J shed 9 bases, with 20 bases lying between them. In germline, CDR1 is MNHEY, CDR2 SVGEGT. Here the CDR3 reads CASLWDGSVGEQFF. Here the CDR3 DNA reads TGTGCCAGCCTCTGGGACGGGAGTGTCGGTGAGCAGTTCTTC.

This rearrangement joins TRBV12-3 or TRBV12-4 to TRBJ2-1, with D maybe TRBD1 (5 bases). The length of the CDR3 is 15 residues. V lost 1 base to trimming and J lost 7 bases, with 14 bases between them. The CDR3 reads CASSLGGAPNNEQFF. For the CDR3, the DNA is TGTGCCAGCAGTTTAGGTGGGGCCCCTAATAATGAGCAGTTCTTC.

This clonotype was counted many times. This rearrangement joins TRBV12-3 or TRBV12-4 to TRBJ2-5; a weak D match, TRBD1 (6 bases). This CDR3 spans 13 amino acids. V lost 6 bases to trimming and J lost 3 bases, with 11 bases between them. In DNA, the CDR3 is TGTGCCAGCAGGCTCCGGGACAAAGAGACCCAGTACTTC. It yields the protein CASRLRDKETQYF.

This clonotype was observed a handful of times. The chain joins TRBV6-1 to TRBJ2-6, with 8 bases matching TRBD1. CDR1 MNHNS and CDR2 SASEGT come from the germline V gene. Trimming cost V 5 bases and J 1 base; bases outside gene matches: 10. CDR3 length: 18 amino acids. CDR3: CASSPFPTGGSGANVLTF. The CDR3, as DNA: TGTGCCAGCAGTCCTTTCCCAACAGGGGGTTCTGGGGCCAACGTCCTGACTTTC.

The chain uses TRBV29-1 and TRBJ1-5, with TRBD1 identical over 9 bases. Looked up from germline, CDR1 is SQVTM and CDR2 is ANQGSEA. The CDR3 extends over 14 amino acids. V was pared by 6 bases and J by 2 bases, with 5 bases of the junction left unmatched. As DNA, the CDR3 is TGCAGCGTAGGGACAGGGAATGGCAATCAGCCCCAGCATTTT. Translated, it gives CSVGTGNGNQPQHF. The full variable domain, in which reference TRBV29-1 and TRBJ1-5 provide the parts outside the CDR3, is SAVISQKPSRDICQRGTSLTIQCQVDSQVTMMFWYRQQPGQSLTLIATANQGSEATYESGFVIDKFPISRPNLTFSTLTVSNMSPEDSSIYLCSVGTGNGNQPQHFGDGTRLSIL.

This clonotype was seen more than once but under ten times. The rearrangement joins TRBV2 to TRBJ2-1; TRBD2 matches at 12 bases. The CDR3 runs to 19 residues. The trim removed 4 bases at V and 0 bases at J, leaving 10 bases unmatched. From germline, CDR1 is SNHLY and CDR2 FYNNEI. CDR3 coding DNA: TGTGCCAGCAGTGCCCCGACTAGCGGGAGACCCCTCTCCTACAATGAGCAGTTCTTC. This gives the protein CASSAPTSGRPLSYNEQFF.

This chain joins TRBV4-3 and TRBJ2-7; perhaps TRBD2 as D (5 bases). Germline-derived CDR1 and CDR2 are LGHNA and YSLEER. The CDR3 is 16 residues long. V lost 3 bases to trimming and J lost 1 base, with 16 bases between them. CDR3 coding DNA: TGCGCCAGCAGCCAGGAGTGGGCGGGCAGTTCCTACGAGCAGTACTTC. It is translated as CASSQEWAGSSYEQYF.

The gene calls are TRBV7-9 and TRBJ1-1; no clear D. V lost 5 bases to trimming and J lost 4 bases, with 8 bases between them. The CDR3 runs to 12 residues. Germline-derived CDR1 and CDR2 are SEHNR and FQNEAQ (reference sequence). The CDR3 spells CASSAKSTEAFF. DNA of the CDR3: TGTGCCAGCAGCGCCAAGAGCACTGAAGCTTTCTTT.

This clonotype has ten or more counts. V usage is TRBV28 and J usage is TRBJ2-7; 11 positions agree with TRBD2. The trim removed 6 bases at V and 4 bases at J, leaving 11 bases unmatched. CDR3 length: 16 amino acids. CDR1 and CDR2 (germline): MDHEN, SYDVKM. The CDR3 protein is CASSLTSTSGGYEQYF. DNA for the CDR3: TGTGCCAGCAGCCTGACGTCCACTAGCGGGGGATACGAGCAGTACTTC.